The present T cell receptor beta chain was sequenced within a study of cytomegalovirus exposure and HLA in healthy donors. The CDR3 is 14 residues long. Per germline, CDR1 SGHTA and CDR2 FQGNSA. Trimming took 5 bases from V and 4 from J; bases not matched to a gene: 6. The primer mix had 60 Vbeta and 13 Jbeta primers. Profiled with immunoSEQ multiplex PCR; TCRdb holds only in-frame clones, not every one. The table shows over 150,000 clones, with more than 80% occurring only once. As for the donors, each was a healthy bone marrow donor. Material for sequencing was PBMCs. The receptor comes from a man between 18 and 29 years old in good health and CMV-seronegative. This chain uses TRBV7-2 with TRBJ2-7, with 9 bases matching TRBD1. CDR3 amino acids: CASSLQGQGYEQYF. For the CDR3, the DNA is TGTGCCAGCAGCCTCCAAGGACAGGGGTACGAGCAGTACTTC. Full variable domain (outside the CDR3, taken from reference TRBV7-2 and TRBJ2-7): GAGVSQSPSNKVTEKGKDVELRCDPISGHTALYWYRQSLGQGLEFLIYFQGNSAPDKSGLPSDRFSAERTGGSVSTLTIQRTQQEDSAVYLCASSLQGQGYEQYFGPGTRLTVT.